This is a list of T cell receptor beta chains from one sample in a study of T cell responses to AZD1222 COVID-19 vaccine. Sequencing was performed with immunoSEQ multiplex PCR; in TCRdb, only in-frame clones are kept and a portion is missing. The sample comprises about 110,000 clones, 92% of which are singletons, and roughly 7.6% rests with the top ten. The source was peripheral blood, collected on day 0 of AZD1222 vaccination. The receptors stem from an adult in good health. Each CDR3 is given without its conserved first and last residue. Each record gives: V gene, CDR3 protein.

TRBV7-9,ASSERTGANEQF
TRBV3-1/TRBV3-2,ASSQVSRSPLH
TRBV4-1,ASSQASLPNEQY
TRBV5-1,ASSLYGTKTAREQY
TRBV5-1,ASSLEGGNQPQH
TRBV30,AWSWGRLGYGYT
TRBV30,AWSVRGVENSPLH
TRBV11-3,ASSPGEGDYGYT
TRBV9,ASSPTGGTEAF
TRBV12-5,ASGLDGTQY
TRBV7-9,ASSLGTVYGETQY
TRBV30,AWSVSASPLH
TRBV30,AWTGGNTEAF
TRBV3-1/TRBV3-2,ASSPQSSGNTIY
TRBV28,ASSPGQASTEAF
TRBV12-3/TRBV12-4,ASSSAGETQY
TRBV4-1,ASSQDWQGRYEQY
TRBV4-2,ASSHAEGDFRAETQY
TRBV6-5,ASSSGAGNTIY
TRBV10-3,AIGWTPNNEQF
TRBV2,ASRRTGNQPQH
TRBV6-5,ASSLWVGKVEKLF
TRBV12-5,ASGLGAYNEQF
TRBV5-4,ASSLGDRSRYGYT
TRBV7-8,ASSPPQGSRYNGELF
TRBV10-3,AISESVAGGLNTGELF
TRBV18,ASSPRNTGELF
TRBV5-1,ASSPDRGNSETQY
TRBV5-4,ASSLQMGQNTGELF
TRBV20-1,SAGGHNEQF
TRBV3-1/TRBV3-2,ASSQDWRKLF
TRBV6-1,ASSEFGQRTTGELF
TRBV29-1,SVEDPTIYNEQF
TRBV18,ASSPQIQGGTEAF
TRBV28,ASSATNYEQY
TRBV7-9,ASSLGGTDTQY
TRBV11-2,ASSRQGAFEAF
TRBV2,ASSQDRVNGYT
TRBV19,ASRPDRVAIEKLF
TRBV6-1,ASSGLAGGKGTNYGYT
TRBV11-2,ASSRTSGVTGELF
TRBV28,ASRDNSPLH